This T cell receptor (beta chain) originates from a study of cytomegalovirus exposure and HLA in healthy donors. Regarding the study as a whole: In a later analysis, TCR association rates varied by HLA locus: DRB1 most, HLA-C fewest.

This CDR3 contains 14 residues. After removal of 6 bases from V and 5 bases from J, the junction contained 5 bases not matched to a gene. Germline V CDR1 and CDR2: LNHDA, SQIVND (reference sequence). The PCR contained 60 Vbeta and 13 Jbeta primers. Generated by immunoSEQ multiplex PCR, the TCRdb table keeps only in-frame clones and is missing some. Of some 150,000 clones listed, roughly 76% are singletons. About this clone: Its antigen is unidentified.

The chain joins TRBV19 to TRBJ2-7; 12 positions match TRBD2. The sample comprised PBMCs. The receptor was derived from a woman younger than 45 in good health and CMV-seronegative. In DNA form, the CDR3 reads TGTGCCAGTAGCGGGACTAGCGGGTTCCACGAGCAGTACTTC. This encodes CASSGTSGFHEQYF.